Following are 21 T cell receptor beta chains from one sample sequenced in a study of patients and donors after allogeneic stem cell transplantation. TCRdb re-analysed the RT-PCR reads in MiXCR, keeping a single row per CDR3 protein. Among about 960,000 distinct CDR3 sequences listed, approximately 18% were seen once. Sequenced input: blood, either unsorted or a sorted T cell fraction (not recorded which). The receptor set was obtained from a human donor who was either an allogeneic HSCT recipient or a stem cell or donor lymphocyte infusion donor (not recorded which). It is not recorded whose cells these are; they may come from a transplant donor.

V usage is TRBV7-9 and J usage is TRBJ2-3, with D possibly matching TRBD2 (7 bases). Germline lookup yields CDR1 SEHNR and CDR2 FQNEAQ (reference sequence). The CDR3 runs to 16 residues. V was pared by 5 bases and J by 1 base, with 16 bases between. CDR3 loop: CASSPRRGAGTDTQYF. CDR3 coding DNA: TGTGCCAGCAGCCCTCGCCGGGGGGCGGGCACAGATACGCAGTATTTT. The whole variable domain, remainder taken from reference TRBV7-9 and TRBJ2-3, is DTGVSQNPRHKITKRGQNVTFRCDPISEHNRLYWYRQTLGQGPEFLTYFQNEAQLEKSRLLSDRFSAERPKGSFSTLEIQRTEQGDSAMYLCASSPRRGAGTDTQYFGPGTRLTVL.

Only a few counts were recorded for this clonotype. The CDR3 sequence is CAISGGAGQPQHF. The CDR3 DNA reads TGTGCCATCAGTGGGGGGGCCGGGCAGCCCCAGCATTTT. The V and J genes are TRBV10-3 and TRBJ1-5; TRBD1 might be the D (6 bases). Germline V gene sequence: CDR1 ENHRY, CDR2 SYGVKD. Trimming took 4 bases from V and 7 from J, leaving 11 bases between them. This CDR3 contains 13 residues.

This clonotype was counted between two and nine times. The chain links TRBV12-3 or TRBV12-4 to TRBJ1-2; weak D call: TRBD1 (6 bases). The CDR3 is made up of 15 amino acids. With 2 bases removed from V and 4 bases from J, the gap between germline ends came to 14 bases. This CDR3 reads CASSLRAGVLYGYTF. In nucleotides, the CDR3 is TGTGCCAGCAGTTTAAGGGCAGGGGTCCTCTATGGCTACACCTTC.

This clonotype was detected many times. V usage is TRBV12-3 or TRBV12-4 and J usage is TRBJ2-1; D unclear. This CDR3 region has 15 residues. Trimming pared 1 base from V and 5 bases from J, leaving 12 bases between. The CDR3 region has the DNA TGTGCCAGCAGTTTAGGGGGATCGTGGAACAATGAGCAGTTCTTC. It translates to CASSLGGSWNNEQFF.

The sample holds a few counts of this clonotype. The genes are TRBV9 and TRBJ2-3; D uncertain. Germline V CDR1 and CDR2: SGDLS, YYNGEE. The CDR3 runs to 12 residues. The V gene lost 0 bases and the J gene lost 10 bases, with 9 bases spanning the gap. The CDR3 region has the DNA TGTGCCAGCAGCGTAGGCGGCAAAGCGCAGTATTTT. Encoded protein: CASSVGGKAQYF.

The chain links TRBV9 to TRBJ1-2; 9 nucleotides line up with TRBD1. The V gene's germline CDR1 is SGDLS and CDR2 YYNGEE. CDR3 size: 13 residues. V trimming: 3 bases; J trimming: 8 bases; junction bases outside the gene matches: 5. The CDR3 nucleotides are TGTGCCAGCAGCGCGGACAGGGGTATAGGCTACACCTTC. This codes for CASSADRGIGYTF.

The chain links TRBV7-9 to TRBJ2-1; 7 bases map to TRBD2. Trimming took 4 bases from V and 0 from J; bases not matched to a gene: 9. Germline V gene lookup returns CDR1 SEHNR and CDR2 FQNEAQ (reference sequence). The length of the CDR3 is 17 residues. CDR3 in DNA: TGTGCCAGCAGCTCCTATGGCGGGAGCCCCTCCTACAATGAGCAGTTCTTC. It encodes CASSSYGGSPSYNEQFF.

The chain couples TRBV9 to TRBJ2-1; 9 nucleotides line up with TRBD2. J lost 0 bases, V lost 0 bases, and 4 bases had no gene match. From germline, CDR1 is SGDLS and CDR2 YYNGEE. This CDR3 is built from 17 residues. The CDR3 DNA is TGTGCCAGCAGCGTAGAGGCTAGCGGGGCCTCCTACAATGAGCAGTTCTTC. This encodes CASSVEASGASYNEQFF.

This clonotype was detected only a few times. The V and J genes are TRBV15 and TRBJ1-3; a weak D match, TRBD1 (5 bases). V dropped 7 bases and J dropped 2 bases, with 15 bases sitting between them. The CDR3 spans 15 residues. Germline assignment: CDR1 LNHNV and CDR2 YYDKDF (reference sequence). The CDR3 DNA is TGTGCCACCATGAAGACAGTAAAAGCTGGAAACACCATATATTTT. Translating it yields CATMKTVKAGNTIYF.

This clonotype was recorded a few times. The chain couples TRBV7-2 to TRBJ2-7, with TRBD1 identical over 9 bases. The germline CDR1 and CDR2 sequences are SGHTA and FQGNSA. There are 16 residues in the CDR3. Trimming removed 2 bases from V and 2 bases from J; junction bases left unmatched: 7. The CDR3 loop is CASSLPGTGLAYEQYF. CDR3 bases: TGTGCCAGCAGCTTACCCGGGACAGGGTTGGCCTACGAGCAGTACTTC.

This clonotype was seen more than once but under ten times. The J gene is TRBJ2-1, the V gene TRBV6-1; 11 bases are shared with TRBD2. V lost 8 bases to trimming and J lost 9 bases; unmatched junction nucleotides: 12. CDR1 and CDR2 (germline): MNHNS, SASEGT. The CDR3 consists of 15 residues. The CDR3 region is CASGFAPLAGGEQFF. DNA for the CDR3: TGTGCCAGCGGATTCGCCCCGCTAGCGGGGGGTGAGCAGTTCTTC.

In its sample, this clonotype was seen a few times. The chain joins TRBV5-1 to TRBJ2-2, with 8 bases lining up with TRBD2. The J segment lost 3 bases and the V segment lost 0 bases, leaving 10 bases of the junction unmatched. The length of the CDR3 is 18 residues. Per the germline V gene, CDR1 is SGHRS and CDR2 is YFSETQ. CDR3 residues: CASSLEVALAGYTGELFF. CDR3 sequence (DNA): TGCGCCAGCAGCTTGGAAGTGGCGCTAGCGGGTTACACCGGGGAGCTGTTTTTT.

The rearrangement uses TRBV15 and TRBJ2-2, with D perhaps matching TRBD1 or TRBD2 (5 bases each). V lost 6 bases and J 0 bases, leaving 8 bases between the germline ends. The CDR3 has 14 residues. In germline, CDR1 is LNHNV, CDR2 YYDKDF (reference sequence). Written as DNA, the CDR3 is TGTGCCACCAGACCGGGACCGAACACCGGGGAGCTGTTTTTT. This encodes CATRPGPNTGELFF.

This clonotype was found a few times. This chain connects TRBV20-1 to TRBJ2-7; D remains ambiguous. Germline-derived CDR1 and CDR2 are DFQATT and SNEGSKA (reference sequence). V lost 0 bases and J lost 8, with 8 bases in between. CDR3 length: 11 amino acids. CDR3 nucleotides: TGCAGTGCTAGAGAGTTAACCCAGCAGTACTTC. As protein: CSARELTQQYF.

This clonotype turned up a few times. The chain joins TRBV2 to TRBJ2-1; 11 nucleotides agree with TRBD2. Unmatched junction bases numbered 3, after V lost 8 bases and J lost 3 bases. Germline-derived CDR1 and CDR2 are SNHLY and FYNNEI. This CDR3 has 14 amino acids. CDR3: CASLGLAGYNEQFF. The CDR3, as DNA: TGTGCCAGCCTTGGACTAGCGGGCTACAATGAGCAGTTCTTC.

This clonotype has a handful of counts. This chain uses TRBV6-5 with TRBJ2-5, with D possibly TRBD2 on 5 matching bases. CDR1 MNHEY and CDR2 SVGAGI come from the germline V gene. This CDR3 region has 15 residues. With 4 bases removed from V and 5 bases from J, the gap between germline ends came to 17 bases. This CDR3 is CASSSGSSLRETQYF. CDR3 DNA sequence: TGTGCCAGCAGTTCGGGGTCTAGCCTAAGGGAGACCCAGTACTTC.

This clonotype was counted only a few times. The chain employs TRBV6-2 or TRBV6-3 and TRBJ2-7; D is possibly TRBD2 (5 bases). With 2 bases removed from V and 7 bases from J, the gap between germline ends came to 15 bases. CDR1 and CDR2 (germline): MNHEY, SVGEGT. There are 14 residues in the CDR3. In DNA form, the CDR3 reads TGTGCCAGCAGTTACCCGGGGTACGATTTGGAGCAGTACTTC. Protein sequence: CASSYPGYDLEQYF.

The chain is built from TRBV30 and TRBJ1-1; D is ambiguous. There are 14 residues in the CDR3. V was clipped by 0 bases and J by 4 bases, with 12 bases between them. Germline V gives CDR1 GTSNPN, CDR2 SVGIG (reference sequence). For the CDR3, the DNA is TGTGCCTGGAGTGTTAAAGTCAGTTCCACTGAAGCTTTCTTT. Its translation: CAWSVKVSSTEAFF.

The chain combines TRBV7-9 with TRBJ2-5; 7 bases are a match to TRBD1. Germline CDR1 reads SEHNR; CDR2 reads FQNEAQ (reference sequence). This CDR3 region has 15 residues. With 3 bases clipped from V and 2 bases from J, the junction kept 6 bases outside the gene matches. CDR3 DNA sequence: TGTGCCAGCAGCTTCCCCGGGACAGCACAAGAGACCCAGTACTTC. It translates to CASSFPGTAQETQYF.

This clonotype was seen a handful of times. The V gene is TRBV5-4, the J gene TRBJ2-1, with D maybe TRBD2 (6 bases). With 4 bases removed from V and 4 bases from J, the gap between germline ends came to 15 bases. CDR3 length: 15 residues. CDR1 and CDR2 (germline): SGHNT, YYREEE (reference sequence). The CDR3 sequence: CASSRRGGNYNEQFF. The CDR3 DNA reads as TGTGCCAGCAGCCGTCGGGGCGGGAATTACAATGAGCAGTTCTTC.

The table lists this clonotype with many counts. This chain links TRBV2 with TRBJ2-3; 14 bases line up with TRBD2. V was clipped by 6 bases and J by 0 bases; unmatched bases: 2. The germline V gene encodes CDR1 SNHLY and CDR2 FYNNEI. This CDR3 region has 16 residues. CDR3 bases: TGTGCCAGCAGGCGACTAGCGGGGGGGAGCACAGATACGCAGTATTTT. Translating it yields CASRRLAGGSTDTQYF.